These 5 T cell receptor beta chains originate from one sample sequenced in a study of CD8+ T cells in alopecia areata. Extraction of RNA preceded its reverse transcription into cDNA, which served as the sequencing template. Here immunoSEQ multiplex PCR was the method, and the copy in TCRdb shows in-frame clones only, minus some. The sample shows 100,000 to 150,000 clones, more than 40% of them seen only once. The input for sequencing was CD8+ T cells sorted from blood, taken at week 0. These receptors all stem from a human donor with alopecia areata.

This clone was seen just once. The CDR3 reads CATSRVPGAADGYTF. In nucleotides, the CDR3 is TGTGCCACCAGCAGAGTCCCAGGCGCGGCGGATGGCTACACCTTC. The chain recombines TRBV15 with TRBJ1-2, with D unclear. CDR1 and CDR2 from the germline V gene are LNHNV and YYDKDF (reference sequence). This CDR3 is 15 amino acids long. V was cut by 1 base and J by 6 bases, with 15 bases left in between.

This clone was picked up a small number of times. The chain recombines TRBV7-3 with TRBJ1-2; TRBD1 matches 9 bases. Germline values: CDR1 SGHTA, CDR2 FQGTGA. The CDR3 contains 13 residues. V lost 5 bases to trimming and J lost 6 bases; unmatched junction nucleotides: 4. CDR3: CASSLGTGNGYTF. For the CDR3, the DNA is TGTGCCAGCAGCCTCGGGACAGGGAATGGCTACACCTTC.

The chain couples TRBV6-5 to TRBJ2-5; D is unclear. The germline V and J ends were trimmed by 7 bases and 2 bases, with 5 bases remaining between them. Germline CDR1 is MNHEY and CDR2 is SVGAGI. The CDR3 loop spans 11 amino acids. The CDR3 coding sequence is TGTGCCAGCATGGGGCAAGAGACCCAGTACTTC. Encoded protein: CASMGQETQYF.

There are a few counts of this clone. The rearrangement uses TRBV7-9 and TRBJ2-3; 9 bases match TRBD2. After removal of 5 bases from V and 2 bases from J, the junction contained 11 bases not matched to a gene. Germline CDR1 SEHNR, CDR2 FQNEAQ (reference sequence). The CDR3 consists of 17 residues. The CDR3 reads CASSPSRASGDTDTQYF. The CDR3 nucleotides are TGTGCCAGCAGCCCCAGTAGGGCTAGCGGGGACACAGATACGCAGTATTTT.

V and J are TRBV2 and TRBJ2-7; D may be TRBD2 (5 bases). This CDR3 contains 15 residues. Germline V gene data show CDR1 as SNHLY and CDR2 as FYNNEI. Trimming pared 2 bases from V and 3 bases from J, leaving 14 bases between. The DNA of the CDR3 is TGTGCCAGCAGTGAACTGGCGAAACGGGACTACGAGCAGTACTTC. This sequence encodes CASSELAKRDYEQYF.